These T cell receptor beta chains were read from a single sample in a study of CD8 T cells in Susac syndrome. In TCRdb, the immunoSEQ multiplex PCR reads were re-called with MiXCR into one record per CDR3 protein. Altogether under 80,000 distinct CDR3 sequences are present, roughly 91% being singletons, with the ten largest covering 0.4% to 0.55%. Sequencing was carried out using CD4+ T cells from PBMCs. The receptor source for this set is a human donor with Susac syndrome. Each CDR3 is given with its conserved first and last residue. Each record gives: V gene, J gene, CDR3 protein.

v_gene: TRBV7-2
j_gene: TRBJ2-5
CDR3aa: CASSLAVIPGETQYF

v_gene: TRBV7-9
j_gene: TRBJ1-2
CDR3aa: CASSYRGANQIDGYTF

v_gene: TRBV7-3
j_gene: TRBJ2-3
CDR3aa: CASSIEGLSTDTQYF

v_gene: TRBV15
j_gene: TRBJ2-1
CDR3aa: CATSREVIGGPRNNEQFF

v_gene: TRBV7-7
j_gene: TRBJ2-5
CDR3aa: CASSRDRGGETQYF

v_gene: TRBV7-9
j_gene: TRBJ1-5
CDR3aa: CASRVTGTGISNQPQHF

v_gene: TRBV20-1
j_gene: TRBJ2-4
CDR3aa: CSAEDRTKIAKNIQYF

v_gene: TRBV29-1
j_gene: TRBJ2-3
CDR3aa: CSVESTFTDTQYF

v_gene: TRBV30
j_gene: TRBJ2-5
CDR3aa: CAWSPGTGGETQYF

v_gene: TRBV7-9
j_gene: TRBJ2-7
CDR3aa: CASSLGWEAGEQYF

v_gene: TRBV30
j_gene: TRBJ1-5
CDR3aa: CAWSVRGARQPQHF

v_gene: TRBV29-1
j_gene: TRBJ2-3
CDR3aa: CSVTNEWWRSTDTQYF

v_gene: TRBV7-2
j_gene: TRBJ2-1
CDR3aa: CASSPLLGGGGFEQFF

v_gene: TRBV5-6
j_gene: TRBJ2-1
CDR3aa: CASSLEVGRIRGNEQFF

v_gene: TRBV7-9
j_gene: TRBJ1-4
CDR3aa: CASSLREKLFF

v_gene: TRBV5-1
j_gene: TRBJ2-5
CDR3aa: CASSLSVQAKETQYF

v_gene: TRBV20-1
j_gene: TRBJ2-4
CDR3aa: CSADQRGNIQYF

v_gene: TRBV7-2
j_gene: TRBJ1-5
CDR3aa: CASSLGIDRSQHF

v_gene: TRBV14
j_gene: TRBJ1-1
CDR3aa: CASSQPRPLNTEAFF

v_gene: TRBV4-1
j_gene: TRBJ2-1
CDR3aa: CASSQDRAAGGQNEQFF

v_gene: TRBV5-1
j_gene: TRBJ1-6
CDR3aa: CASTYSPGQVNSPLHF

v_gene: TRBV4-2
j_gene: TRBJ2-3
CDR3aa: CASSQEPPSKADTQYF

v_gene: TRBV15
j_gene: TRBJ1-5
CDR3aa: CAIGKPSNQPQHF

v_gene: TRBV6-2/TRBV6-3
j_gene: TRBJ1-5
CDR3aa: CASSYTHNQPQHF

v_gene: TRBV5-5
j_gene: TRBJ1-2
CDR3aa: CASSPSSRNSYGYTF

v_gene: TRBV12-3/TRBV12-4
j_gene: TRBJ2-7
CDR3aa: CASSRTGTVSYEQYF

v_gene: TRBV12-3/TRBV12-4
j_gene: TRBJ1-3
CDR3aa: CASSRSSGTTYYSGNTIYF

v_gene: TRBV20-1
j_gene: TRBJ1-1
CDR3aa: CSAPGRLGAFF

v_gene: TRBV2
j_gene: TRBJ2-4
CDR3aa: CASRAGDGKNIQYF

v_gene: TRBV19
j_gene: TRBJ2-6
CDR3aa: CASSISTGTGDVGANVLTF

v_gene: TRBV19
j_gene: TRBJ2-5
CDR3aa: CASSRALAGGPGSETQYF

v_gene: TRBV19
j_gene: TRBJ2-3
CDR3aa: CASSGGHTQYF

v_gene: TRBV4-2
j_gene: TRBJ2-3
CDR3aa: CASSQGASLSTDTQYF

v_gene: TRBV7-9
j_gene: TRBJ2-7
CDR3aa: CASTPTGTGSHEQYF

v_gene: TRBV20-1
j_gene: TRBJ1-2
CDR3aa: CSASAGASGGYTF

v_gene: TRBV19
j_gene: TRBJ1-4
CDR3aa: CASSGTLTGEKLFF

v_gene: TRBV18
j_gene: TRBJ1-5
CDR3aa: CASSPPGAANQPQHF

v_gene: TRBV2
j_gene: TRBJ2-7
CDR3aa: CASSESRLTYEQYF

v_gene: TRBV7-2
j_gene: TRBJ2-1
CDR3aa: CASSLEGTSVRNEQFF

v_gene: TRBV20-1
j_gene: TRBJ2-5
CDR3aa: CSAIYERPQYF

v_gene: TRBV7-2
j_gene: TRBJ2-5
CDR3aa: CASSLVGTSVAQYF

v_gene: TRBV6-5
j_gene: TRBJ1-5
CDR3aa: CASSSLTGGLPKPQHF